These 16 T cell receptor beta chains share one sample of origin, sequenced in a study of blood T cell repertoires in COVID-19. Sequenced by immunoSEQ multiplex PCR; TCRdb stores in-frame clones only, minus some. In the table there are 300,000 or so clones, 70% to 90% of which are singletons. Sequenced input: peripheral blood. Source of these receptors: a man aged 70-80 years with acute or convalescent COVID-19.

This clone has a single count. The chain is built from TRBV9 and TRBJ2-1, with D perhaps TRBD2 (6 bases). Germline CDR1 and CDR2: SGDLS and YYNGEE. The CDR3 extends over 15 amino acids. V lost 2 bases and J lost 0, with 9 bases in between. DNA of the CDR3: TGTGCCAGCAGCGTTTTGGGAGGCTCCTACAATGAGCAGTTCTTC. It translates to CASSVLGGSYNEQFF.

The chain has TRBV3-1 (or the pseudogene TRBV3-2) and TRBJ2-7, with TRBD2 matching over 13 bases. J was trimmed by 4 bases and V by 1 base; bases with no gene match: 7. The germline V gene encodes CDR1 LGHDT and CDR2 YNNKEL (reference sequence). The length of the CDR3 is 17 residues. CDR3 protein: CASSQGLAGGLDYEQYF. The DNA of the CDR3 is TGTGCCAGCAGCCAAGGACTAGCGGGAGGCCTCGATTACGAGCAGTACTTC.

This clone was seen a handful of times. The chain employs TRBV11-2 and TRBJ1-2; 10 positions match TRBD1. V dropped 1 base and J dropped 5; count of bases not matched to a gene: 7. The CDR3 extends over 16 amino acids. Per germline, CDR1 SGHAT and CDR2 FQNNGV. In DNA, the CDR3 is TGTGCCAGCAGCTTAGTGGGGACAGGGGTGCAGTATGGCTACACCTTC. Its protein product is CASSLVGTGVQYGYTF.

The chain employs TRBV7-8 and TRBJ1-2, with TRBD1 matching 8 bases. This CDR3 is 17 amino acids long. Per the germline V gene, CDR1 is SGHVS and CDR2 is FQNEAQ. The V and J ends lost 5 bases and 6 bases, in that order; junction bases with no gene match: 17. CDR3 nucleotide sequence: TGTGCCAGCAGCCGGGACAGGCGTTCAACGGGGTCTCATGGCTACACCTTC. Translating it yields CASSRDRRSTGSHGYTF.

The chain recombines TRBV7-2 with TRBJ2-3; the match to TRBD2 covers 7 bases. The CDR3 runs to 16 residues. Germline-derived CDR1 and CDR2 are SGHTA and FQGNSA. Unmatched junction bases numbered 8, after V lost 4 bases and J lost 1 base. This chain's CDR3 is CASSSPAGRRTDTQYF. Written as DNA, the CDR3 is TGTGCCAGCAGCTCACCAGCGGGAAGGCGCACAGATACGCAGTATTTT.

The rearrangement uses TRBV7-9 and TRBJ1-4; TRBD1 aligns across 7 bases. CDR1 is SEHNR and CDR2 is FQNEAQ in the germline V gene (reference sequence). V shed 1 base, J shed 3 bases, and the junction held 11 bases outside the gene matches. The CDR3 has 18 residues. For the CDR3, the DNA is TGTGCCAGCAGCTTAGGCAGGACAGGTTCTGCGGCTAATGAAAAACTGTTTTTT. It translates to CASSLGRTGSAANEKLFF.

V gene TRBV19 combines with J gene TRBJ1-2; a weak D match, TRBD1 (6 bases). V lost 6 bases and J lost 3, with 14 bases in between. Germline values: CDR1 LNHDA, CDR2 SQIVND (reference sequence). This CDR3 spans 14 amino acids. The CDR3 DNA follows: TGTGCCAGTAGGCGCCTACAGGGCGACTATGGCTACACCTTC. It translates to CASRRLQGDYGYTF.

On this clone itself: Other nucleotide sequences from this sample produce the same CDR3. CDR3 DNA: TGTGCCAGCAGTTTCCAGGGTTCGAACACCGGGGAGCTGTTTTTT. Encoded protein: CASSFQGSNTGELFF. This sequence joins TRBV27 and TRBJ2-2; the D gene is possibly TRBD1 (5 bases). From germline, CDR1 is MNHEY and CDR2 SMNVEV (reference sequence). V was shortened by 3 bases and J by 0 bases, with 8 bases between the two germline ends. The CDR3 length is 15 residues.

The chain recombines TRBV19 with TRBJ2-5, with 16 bases aligning to TRBD2. The CDR3 consists of 17 residues. The trim removed 10 bases at V and 4 bases at J, leaving 12 bases unmatched. CDR1 and CDR2 from the germline V gene are LNHDA and SQIVND (reference sequence). CDR3 residues: CATKPGTSGGAPETQYF. Written as DNA, the CDR3 is TGTGCCACCAAGCCTGGGACTAGCGGGGGGGCCCCAGAGACCCAGTACTTC.

V gene TRBV4-1 combines with J gene TRBJ2-1, with TRBD2 as a possible D gene (5 bases). This CDR3 is built from 16 residues. Trimming left V 1 base short and J 1 base short, with 11 bases between. In germline, CDR1 is MGHRA, CDR2 YSYEKL. CDR3 sequence: CASSQGPLGSYNEQFF. The CDR3 bases are TGCGCCAGCAGCCAAGGTCCACTAGGGTCCTACAATGAGCAGTTCTTC.

The rearrangement joins TRBV18 to TRBJ2-7; D may be TRBD1 (6 bases). V was trimmed by 5 bases and J by 7 bases, leaving 12 bases between them. The length of the CDR3 is 12 residues. Germline V CDR1 and CDR2: KGHSH, LQKENI. CDR3 sequence reads: CASSNRVGEQYF. CDR3 nucleotides: TGTGCCAGCTCAAACAGGGTAGGTGAGCAGTACTTC.

This rearrangement joins TRBV25-1 to TRBJ1-1; the D is unclear. V gave up 1 base and J gave up 4 bases, with 13 bases separating them. Germline V gives CDR1 MGHDK, CDR2 SYGVNS. CDR3 length equals 15 residues. Written as DNA, the CDR3 is TGTGCCAGCAGTGAATTCCCCGCCGAGGGCACTGAAGCTTTCTTT. It translates to CASSEFPAEGTEAFF.

The chain recombines TRBV19 with TRBJ1-6; D might be TRBD1 (6 bases). This CDR3 region has 13 residues. Germline CDR1 is LNHDA and CDR2 is SQIVND (reference sequence). Trimming pared 10 bases from V and 7 bases from J, leaving 14 bases between. The CDR3 protein is CATSDGQNSPLHF. In DNA, the CDR3 is TGTGCCACCTCAGACGGACAGAATTCACCCCTCCACTTT.

This clone appeared a single time. J is TRBJ1-5 and V is TRBV6-5, with D perhaps matching TRBD1 (6 bases). This CDR3 has 15 residues. Germline V gene data show CDR1 as MNHEY and CDR2 as SVGAGI. Deletions cut 6 bases from V and 4 bases from J, with 16 bases between. As DNA, the CDR3 is TGTGCCAGCAGGGGGGCCAGGGCATCTAATCAGCCCCAGCATTTT. It encodes CASRGARASNQPQHF.

This chain joins TRBV15 and TRBJ1-1, with 8 bases fitting TRBD1. Trimming cost V 3 bases and J 4 bases; bases outside gene matches: 7. Germline assignment: CDR1 LNHNV and CDR2 YYDKDF (reference sequence). The CDR3 consists of 15 residues. CDR3 bases: TGTGCCACCAGCAGTAGACAGGGGTGGGTCACTGAAGCTTTCTTT. Translation gives CATSSRQGWVTEAFF. The variable domain in full, completed from reference TRBV15 and TRBJ1-1, reads DAMVIQNPRYQVTQFGKPVTLSCSQTLNHNVMYWYQQKSSQAPKLLFHYYDKDFNNEADTPDNFQSRRPNTSFCFLDIRSPGLGDTAMYLCATSSRQGWVTEAFFGQGTRLTVV.

The chain uses TRBV19 and TRBJ1-4; 9 positions agree with TRBD1. V lost 6 bases to trimming and J lost 6 bases; unmatched junction nucleotides: 11. The CDR3 spans 16 residues. Per the germline V gene, CDR1 is LNHDA and CDR2 is SQIVND (reference sequence). The CDR3 nucleotides read TGTGCCAGTAGCAAAGGACCGGGACAGGGTGATGAAAAACTGTTTTTT. Translating it yields CASSKGPGQGDEKLFF.